This record looks at one TCR beta chain sequence and its context. As yet, its antigen is unknown. Expressed TCRB transcripts were sequenced because the isolated RNA had all been reverse transcribed beforehand. Data came from immunoSEQ multiplex PCR; TCRdb stores just in-frame clones and leaves some out. The sample yields 300,000 to 350,000 clones, around 9.3% seen once. The data were taken from a study of beta chain features in type 1 diabetes. Notes on the study in general: Patients with Type 1 diabetes showed moderately but significantly shorter TCRB CDR3s in all four CD4+ subsets.

V was clipped by 2 bases and J by 5 bases; unmatched bases: 8. CDR1 is LGHNT, CDR2 FRNRAP, per germline. CDR3 length: 16 amino acids. The receptor was isolated from a man younger than 40 with type 1 diabetes. V and J are TRBV12-5 and TRBJ2-5; 10 bases are shared with TRBD1. The sequencing sample was made of central memory CD4+ T cells from blood. CDR3 in DNA: TGTGCTAGTGGTTTGTCCTCGGGACAGGGGACGGAGACCCAGTACTTC. It encodes CASGLSSGQGTETQYF.